This TCR beta chain was identified in a study of lung T cells in sarcoidosis with Löfgren's syndrome. CDR1 is SGHTA and CDR2 is FQGTGA in the germline V gene. This CDR3 has 12 amino acids. TCRdb processed the reads anew with MiXCR; each CDR3 protein has one entry. The data hold 60,000 or so distinct CDR3 sequences, with 20% to 25% observed a single time. A note on this clonotype: Its antigen is still unknown. Relative to the germline gene, one junction end is altered; a read error may explain this.

Study results and caveats: In alpha-beta pairs, TRAV12-1 favored TRBV2, and their CDR3s were homologous. Shared TRAV12-1 and TRBV2 CDR3 motifs were reported across several patients. Versus controls, Löfgren's syndrome patients reportedly showed TRAV12-1 and TRBV2 as most expanded.

Material for sequencing was CD4+ T cells from PBMCs. The rearrangement joins TRBV7-3 to TRBJ2-1; either TRBD1 or TRBD2 may fit D (5 bases each). The sequence came from a human donor with sarcoidosis (Löfgren's syndrome or another form), or a control subject (not recorded which). The CDR3 here is CASSLSGGAQLF. The CDR3, as DNA: TGTGCCAGCAGCTTAAGTGGGGGAGCGCAGCTCTTC.